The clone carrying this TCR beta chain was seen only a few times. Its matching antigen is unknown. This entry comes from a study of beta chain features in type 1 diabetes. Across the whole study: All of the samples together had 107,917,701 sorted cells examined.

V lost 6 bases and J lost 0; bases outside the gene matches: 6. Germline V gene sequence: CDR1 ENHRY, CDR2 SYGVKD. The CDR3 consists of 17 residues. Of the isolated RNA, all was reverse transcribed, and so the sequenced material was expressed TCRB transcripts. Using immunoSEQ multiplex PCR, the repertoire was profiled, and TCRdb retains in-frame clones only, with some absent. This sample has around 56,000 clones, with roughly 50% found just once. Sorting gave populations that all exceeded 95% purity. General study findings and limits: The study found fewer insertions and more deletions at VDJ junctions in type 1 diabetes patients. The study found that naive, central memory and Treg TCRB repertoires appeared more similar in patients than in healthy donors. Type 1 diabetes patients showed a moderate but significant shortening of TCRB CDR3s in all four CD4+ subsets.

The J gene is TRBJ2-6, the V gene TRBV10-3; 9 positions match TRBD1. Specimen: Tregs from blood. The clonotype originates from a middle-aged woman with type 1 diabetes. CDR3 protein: CAIRPGTGSSGANVLTF. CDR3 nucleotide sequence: TGTGCCATCAGACCCGGGACAGGGAGCTCTGGGGCCAACGTCCTGACTTTC.